This T cell receptor beta chain was sequenced during a study of identical twins listed by TCRdb under 2016. At the level of the whole study: The study deep-sequenced TCR alpha and beta repertoires from monozygotic twins, unrelated adults of various ages and cord blood to test whether fetal clonotypes persist. Replicate twin experiments were performed at different times using different library preparation protocols to rule out contamination. Overall results and qualifications from the work: Recombination models systematically underestimated out-of-frame TCR alpha sharing in monozygotic twins but agreed with sharing between unrelated individuals. Abundant cord blood beta clonotypes carried fewer insertions; young adult naive repertoires showed a weaker similar trend, while memory repertoires showed none. Because the same donors could not be followed over many years, the conclusions depended on cross-sectional statistical analysis. Compared with coincidental sharing between unrelated individuals, out-of-frame TCR alpha sequences shared between twins showed an excess of sequences with low generation probability. Invariant T cells such as MAIT and iNKT could partly confound zero-insertion analyses, although diverse VJ usage argued against such confounding for most clonotypes. Excess twin sharing in beta out-of-frame sequences was weaker because fewer shared sequences lowered the signal-to-noise ratio.

This clonotype was detected ten times or more. Its antigen is currently not known. No much larger clonotype is one base removed from it; base qualities were not supplied. All donors were healthy Caucasians. The twin cohort consisted of three pairs of female monozygotic twins, all aged about 18 to 29 years. Peripheral blood mononuclear cells were used as the source from which RNA for TCR libraries was isolated. Preparation of the library involved 5' RACE. The sample was run on an Illumina HiSeq 2000. A universal primer binding site was introduced by template switching, and a unique molecular identifier was present in the final cDNA, enabling accurate counting of TCR cDNA molecules. Specific primers in the conserved constant-segment region were used to synthesize first-strand cDNA for the TCR alpha and beta chains. To control for contamination, each cDNA library was double barcoded with a SMART-Mk sample barcode plus Illumina barcodes. Two successive PCR steps introduced TruSeq adapter sequences along with Illumina sample barcodes. Sequencing of the TCR alpha and beta cDNA libraries was done on the Illumina HiSeq platform using custom primers. In the authors' own workflow: MiGEC processed the raw reads to extract unique molecular identifiers, while MiXCR was used to determine the CDR3 positions. For each individual, recombination models were inferred using an EM algorithm with the repgenHMM and IGoR tools. The analysis of shared clonotypes was done with the tcR package in R, with sharing normalized by the product of cloneset sizes. To study raw recombination free of thymic and clonal selection effects, out-of-frame nonproductive sequences were analyzed. TCRdb trimmed public reads at Q25 via fastp, called clones via MiXCR and kept in-frame beta chains. A single entry per CDR3 protein holds the most common genes and DNA from its merged rows. Here the V and J calls rest on TCRdb's processing, not on the authors' analysis. This sample holds hundreds of thousands of distinct CDR3 sequences; about 12% were observed only once. Together, the top ten hold about 1.5% of the sample.

The CDR3, cysteine through phenylalanine, is 14 amino acids long. Here the CDR3 DNA is all that survives: 42 bases in frame from base 1. Germline trimming: 7 bases from V, 2 bases from J; junction bases outside gene matches: 4. The same data also went into a second study, on yellow fever vaccine responses in identical twins. The second study reports: The T cell response to vaccination in identical twins was reported by the authors to appear partly convergent and partly personalized. The study precisely tracked vaccine-responding T cell clones in identical twins.

This sequence uses TRBV12-3 or TRBV12-4 and TRBJ2-1, and 8 bases in between align with TRBD2. Specimen: PBMCs. This receptor was taken from a woman under 30 in good health. At the DNA level, the sequence is TGTGCCAGCAAGAGCGGGGGCCCCTACAATGAGCAGTTCTTC. It is translated as CASKSGGPYNEQFF.